This TCR beta chain was captured by sequencing in a study of blood T cells in healthy people across ages (dated by TCRdb to about 2015). For the wider study: Template switching captured roughly one uniquely barcoded TCR beta cDNA molecule per two T cells in model experiments. To track age-related changes in TCR beta repertoire diversity, the study relied on deep sequencing normalized with unique cDNA molecular identifiers. Four age groups were formed from the donors: young (average 16 years), middle-aged (around 37), aged (approximately 60) and long-lived (approximately 80). Donors of different ages were randomly distributed across sequencing lanes to avoid experimental bias. Two additional independent replicas of 1 million unique cDNA reads from the same blood draw were analyzed for two donors (one aged 18 to 30 and one aged 80 or older).

The investigation overall reported the following: A strong correlation was found between observed TCR beta diversity and the percentage of naive T cells measured by flow cytometry. The long-lived group showed more naive CD4+ T cells, fewer expanded clones and increased TCR diversity than the aged group, suggesting age selection. Conclusive comparison of naive and antigen-experienced compartments was prevented by the profiling of bulk unsorted PBMCs. Observed TCR beta diversity per million T cells fell roughly linearly with age, and a significant reduction was already apparent by age roughly 40. Because the CMV infection status of the donors was unknown, age-related changes in expanded clonotypes may potentially have been confounded. Estimates of total diversity based on one million sequenced T cells were considered lower bounds and underestimates.

The approximately 40 donors, aged about 6 to 95 years, were systemically healthy Caucasian individuals from Russia. Each donor gave 8 to 10 milliliters of peripheral blood, drawn into EDTA-treated Vacutainer tubes. Ficoll-Paque density-gradient centrifugation was used to isolate PBMCs, with at least 7 million obtained per sample. Trizol reagent was used to extract total RNA from the PBMCs, yielding at least 5 micrograms per sample. The percentages of naive CD45RAhigh/CD27high T cells were determined by flow cytometry on a PBMC aliquot from every donor. Points on this clonotype: Its target antigen remains unknown. No base quality values were provided; no much bigger clone lies one nucleotide off.

The library was prepared using 5' RACE. Sequencing instrument: Illumina HiSeq 2500. A second 7 to 11 cycle PCR used a sample-barcoded 5' primer and a J-beta primer mix. A template-switch 5' adaptor carrying 12 random nucleotides introduced a unique molecular identifier onto each TCR beta cDNA molecule. Each sample yielded at least 2.5 million CDR3-containing paired-end reads. First-strand cDNA was synthesized from all RNA with the Mint cDNA synthesis kit, primed by a TRBC-specific oligonucleotide. All cDNA was treated with uracil-DNA glycosylase and then went through a first 18-cycle PCR with the universal primers M1SS and BC2_uni_R. The paper's data handling went like this. Each sample was normalized by randomly selecting 1 million high-quality reads, each carrying a distinct molecular identifier. Reads with shared molecular identifiers were discarded instead of being binned into consensus sequences. MiTCR, with a Q25 quality threshold and the strictest error-elimination algorithm, was used for CDR3 identification, clonotype clustering and error correction. A nonparametric unseen species model using Euler transformation provided a lower-bound estimate of total TCR beta diversity. Clones were called with MiXCR by TCRdb after fastp trimmed the public reads at Q25, and only in-frame beta chains were retained. Identical CDR3 proteins give one entry, which carries the most common genes and DNA. The V and J calls reflect TCRdb's pipeline rather than the authors' work. The sample table contains fewer than 900,000 distinct CDR3 sequences; only one count was recorded for roughly 43% of them. Together, the top ten hold 20% to 25% of the sample.

V is cut by 3 bases and J by 0 bases, and the space between the germline ends is 10 bases. The germline V gene encodes CDR1 MGHDK and CDR2 SYGVNS. The CDR3 starts with the cysteine, ends with the phenylalanine, and has 15 residues. The read is trimmed to its CDR3 DNA, 45 bases read in frame from base 1. The TCR sequence derives from a woman aged 55-70 years in good health. Specimen: blood. The chain is made from TRBV25-1 and TRBJ2-3, with a tentative D gene TRBD2 over 6 matching bases. The CDR3 protein: CASSDAGSSTDTQYF. The sequence in DNA is TGTGCCAGCAGTGATGCGGGGTCTAGCACAGATACGCAGTATTTT. With the rest looked up from the reference TRBV25-1 and TRBJ2-3 genes rather than sequenced, the full variable domain is EADIYQTPRYLVIGTGKKITLECSQTMGHDKMYWYQQDPGMELHLIHYSYGVNSTEKGDLSSESTVSRIRTEHFPLTLESARPSHTSQYLCASSDAGSSTDTQYFGPGTRLTVL.